This TCR beta chain was recorded in a study of blood T cell repertoires in COVID-19. Whole-study context: The origin of the acute and convalescent COVID-19 samples was the United States, Italy and Spain. T cells, B-cell-depleted T cells, or PBMCs supplied cDNA or gDNA.

The CDR3 totals 15 residues. The V gene's germline CDR1 is PRHDT and CDR2 FYEKMQ (reference sequence). V gave up 1 base and J gave up 4 bases; unmatched junction bases: 4. Source study methods: Amplification from reference gene primers served as the basis for estimated nucleated cell counts. TCRdb keeps only in-frame clones here, not all; method: immunoSEQ multiplex PCR. For V, J and clone size, that table is used; D and trimming come from the DNA. In the table there are some 10,000 clones, nearly 90% of which are singletons. The genes are TRBV13 and TRBJ1-1; 9 bases are shared with TRBD1. This TCR was sampled from a human donor in a cohort sampled during active COVID-19. The sample comprised peripheral blood. This chain's CDR3 is CASSLATGGGTEAFF. The CDR3 DNA is TGTGCCAGCAGCTTAGCTACAGGGGGCGGCACTGAAGCTTTCTTT.